This note documents a single T cell receptor beta chain sequence. There are many counts of this clonotype. What antigen it recognizes has not been identified. No base qualities exist here, and no much larger clone lies one base off it. From cysteine to phenylalanine, the CDR3 is 14 amino acids long. Left in the record is the CDR3 DNA by itself, 42 bases read in frame from the first base. CDR1 DFQATT and CDR2 SNEGSKA are derived from the germline V gene (reference sequence). After removal of 3 bases from V and 5 bases from J, the junction retains 7 bases not matched to a gene. Receptor amplification or capture employed multiplex PCR. The sequencer listed for this sample is Illumina HiSeq 4000. iRepertoire HTBI primers and Arm-PCR amplification of CDR3 regions were used to construct TCR beta libraries. PCR products were gel purified before sequencing. Per the source publication's procedure: Gene usage analysis of CDR3 amino acid clonotypes used the 55 to 65 TRBV and 12 to 15 TRBJ segments found across samples. COPE and FqMerger were used to merge filtered high-quality paired reads into contigs. BLAST was used to align contigs to IMGT TRBV, TRBD and TRBJ reference genes, with CDR3 defined following IMGT. Clonotypes above 0.1% frequency were classified as highly expanded clones. Shannon entropy served as the measure of repertoire diversity, while the Gini coefficient captured V-J evenness. Public clonotypes were defined as clonotypes shared by more than one individual. TCRdb reworked the public reads: Q25 trimming with fastp, MiXCR clone assembly, productive beta chains retained. Each CDR3 protein appears once, grouped with its most common genes and DNA. These V and J calls are TCRdb output, not the study's own analysis. For this sample there are over 300,000 distinct CDR3 sequences; roughly 16% appear just once. The ten biggest clones cover about 24% of the sample.

This sample is drawn from a study of regulatory T cells in long-lasting Graves disease (dated by TCRdb to the early 2020s). Context from the whole study: Antithyroid drugs had been taken for less than 3 months by newly diagnosed Graves' disease patients. A total of around 35 samples underwent TCR sequencing, from around 13 patients with persistent Graves' disease and approximately 20 patients with newly diagnosed Graves' disease. This study used TCR sequencing and RNA sequencing of peripheral blood to compare persistent Graves' disease patients against newly diagnosed Graves' disease patients. The study took place in China and was registered as a clinical trial. Results the study describes overall, beyond this receptor: The authors noted that the small sample size was a limitation that may lower accuracy. Sequencing and analysis were restricted to the TCR beta chain. Patients with persistent disease shared more public clonotypes (approximately 2,500) than newly diagnosed patients did (more than 900). Preferential use of TRBV28, TRBJ1-2 and TRBJ2-5 was observed in persistent disease, whereas TRBV20-1 and TRBJ2-1 were favored in newly diagnosed disease. Compared with newly diagnosed patients, patients with persistent Graves' disease had lower TCR Shannon entropy and fewer highly expanded clones, which suggests clonal expansion. Only peripheral blood was studied, because thyroid tissue, the primary lesion, was inaccessible.

The time point label for this specimen denotes: newly diagnosed GD, antithyroid drugs for less than 3 months. For both TCR sequencing and RNA sequencing, RNA was extracted from PBMCs using TRIzol. The diagnosis of Graves' disease followed American Thyroid Association guidelines. Patients for the study were recruited at an endocrinology department in Xi'an, China. Each patient gave about 8.1 milliliters of peripheral blood, collected in an EDTA anticoagulant tube. Ficoll Paque Plus density gradient separation was used to isolate PBMCs, and no further T cell sorting was performed. RNA quality was checked with an Agilent 2100 Bioanalyzer and agarose gel, and concentration with a NanoDrop 2000.

The TCR sequence derives from a female donor with Graves disease. The V and J genes are TRBV20-1 and TRBJ1-1; TRBD1 matches 9 bases in the middle. This sample comprised peripheral blood mononuclear cells (PBMCs), obtained at new diagnosis, from a patient treated with antithyroid drugs. The CDR3 has the sequence CSASRGQGMTEAFF. The DNA reads as follows: TGCAGTGCTAGTAGGGGACAGGGAATGACTGAAGCTTTCTTT.